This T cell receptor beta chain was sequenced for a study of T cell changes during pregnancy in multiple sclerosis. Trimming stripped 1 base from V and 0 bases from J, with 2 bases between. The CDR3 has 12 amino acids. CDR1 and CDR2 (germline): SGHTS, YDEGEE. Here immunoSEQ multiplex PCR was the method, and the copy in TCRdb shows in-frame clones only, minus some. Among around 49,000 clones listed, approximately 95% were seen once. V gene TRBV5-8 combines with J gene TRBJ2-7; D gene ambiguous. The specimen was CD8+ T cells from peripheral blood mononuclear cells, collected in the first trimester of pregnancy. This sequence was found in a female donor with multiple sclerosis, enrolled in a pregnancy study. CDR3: CASSLLSYEQYF. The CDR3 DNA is TGTGCCAGCAGCTTGCTCTCCTACGAGCAGTACTTC.